One sample yielded the 4 T cell receptor beta chains listed below, sequenced in a study of blood T cells in healthy people across ages. Alongside a J-beta primer mix, a sample-barcoded 5' primer served in a second PCR lasting about 6 to 12 cycles. Using its own MiXCR run on the 5' RACE reads, TCRdb lists one record per CDR3 protein. The data contain under 700,000 distinct CDR3 sequences, about 25% of them singletons. These data are also associated with another study on T cells of mothers and their children.

Source material: blood. These receptors came from a boy between 10 and 17 years old in good health.

The chain joins TRBV5-1 to TRBJ2-3; 10 nucleotides agree with TRBD1. Unmatched junction bases numbered 3, after V lost 2 bases and J lost 3 bases. The CDR3 length is 15 residues. Per germline, CDR1 SGHRS and CDR2 YFSETQ. The CDR3 bases are TGCGCCAGCAGCTTCGGGGACAGGGGTACAGATACGCAGTATTTT. It specifies CASSFGDRGTDTQYF.

Only a few counts were recorded for this clonotype. The rearrangement joins TRBV20-1 to TRBJ2-7; a weak D match, TRBD2 (5 bases). The CDR3 has 14 amino acids. CDR1 DFQATT and CDR2 SNEGSKA come from the germline V gene (reference sequence). Trimming removed 3 bases from V and 7 bases from J, with 19 bases in between. The CDR3 reads CSASPHPQPGEQYF. For the CDR3, the DNA is TGCAGTGCTAGTCCGCACCCCCAACCGGGGGAGCAGTACTTC.

The sample holds a few counts of this clonotype. J is TRBJ2-3 and V is TRBV6-5; 8 bases align to TRBD2. J gave up 2 bases and V 8 bases, and 6 bases lay outside the gene matches. The CDR3 sequence is 14 residues long. Per germline, CDR1 MNHEY and CDR2 SVGAGI. The CDR3 bases are TGTGCCAGCGGGTGGCGGGGGGCCACAGATACGCAGTATTTT. Translation gives CASGWRGATDTQYF.

The chain has TRBV6-5 and TRBJ1-5; the D gene is possibly TRBD1 (5 bases). CDR3 length: 17 residues. The ends were cut back, 4 bases at V and 0 bases at J, with 16 bases in the middle. Germline lookup yields CDR1 MNHEY and CDR2 SVGAGI. Here the CDR3 reads CASSSVGALYSNQPQHF. The CDR3 region has the DNA TGTGCCAGCAGTTCCGTCGGGGCCCTTTATAGCAATCAGCCCCAGCATTTT.